A selection of T cell receptor beta chains follows, all from one sample in a study of blood T cell repertoires in COVID-19. Profiling relied on immunoSEQ multiplex PCR, and the TCRdb table lists in-frame clones only, not all of them. Of approximately 90,000 clones in the sample, roughly nine tenths are singletons; the top ten hold 4.5% to 5.5%. The sequencing input was peripheral blood. These receptor sequences come from a man aged 55 to 69 with COVID-19, enrolled during active disease. The CDR3 runs from the conserved cysteine through the conserved F or W. The order of the fields is clone size, D gene, V gene, J gene, CDR3 protein, CDR3 DNA. A D gene is named only where the DNA matches it firmly. Size tells how often a clone was seen (once, few, many) or the class of an expanded clone, and some rows leave it out.

clone size: once
D gene: TRBD2
V gene: TRBV10-3
J gene: TRBJ2-1
CDR3 protein: CAISYASGSRDEQFF
CDR3 DNA: TGTGCCATCAGTTACGCAAGCGGGAGTAGGGATGAGCAGTTCTTC

clone size: -
D gene: -
V gene: TRBV30
J gene: TRBJ2-2
CDR3 protein: CAWSATSAGELFF
CDR3 DNA: TGTGCCTGGAGTGCCACTAGTGCCGGGGAGCTGTTTTTT

clone size: -
D gene: -
V gene: TRBV5-1
J gene: TRBJ2-3
CDR3 protein: CASSRGGTDTQYF
CDR3 DNA: TGCGCCAGCAGCCGAGGAGGGACAGATACGCAGTATTTT

clone size: -
D gene: -
V gene: TRBV7-3
J gene: TRBJ2-7
CDR3 protein: CASSLGGPGDEQYF
CDR3 DNA: TGTGCCAGCAGCTTAGGTGGCCCCGGGGACGAGCAGTACTTC

clone size: -
D gene: -
V gene: TRBV2
J gene: TRBJ1-1
CDR3 protein: CASRSDTYTEAFF
CDR3 DNA: TGTGCCAGCAGATCCGACACGTACACTGAAGCTTTCTTT

clone size: -
D gene: -
V gene: TRBV4-3
J gene: TRBJ1-4
CDR3 protein: CASSQDPGVNEKLFF
CDR3 DNA: TGCGCCAGCAGCCAAGATCCAGGGGTAAATGAAAAACTGTTTTTT

clone size: once
D gene: TRBD1
V gene: TRBV11-3
J gene: TRBJ1-3
CDR3 protein: CASSGGQGNTIYF
CDR3 DNA: TGTGCCAGCAGCGGGGGACAGGGGAACACCATATATTTT

clone size: -
D gene: -
V gene: TRBV5-1
J gene: TRBJ1-2
CDR3 protein: CASSPTVTYGYTF
CDR3 DNA: TGCGCCAGCAGCCCGACAGTAACCTACGGCTACACCTTC

clone size: -
D gene: TRBD1
V gene: TRBV4-1
J gene: TRBJ1-5
CDR3 protein: CASSQDRVLSNQPQHF
CDR3 DNA: TGCGCCAGCAGCCAGGACAGGGTACTTAGCAATCAGCCCCAGCATTTT

clone size: -
D gene: -
V gene: TRBV6-2/TRBV6-3
J gene: TRBJ1-1
CDR3 protein: CASSYPREWTAKNTEAFF
CDR3 DNA: TGTGCCAGCAGTTACCCTCGCGAATGGACAGCAAAGAACACTGAAGCTTTCTTT

clone size: once
D gene: -
V gene: TRBV11-2
J gene: TRBJ1-5
CDR3 protein: CASSLGPNQPQHF
CDR3 DNA: TGTGCCAGCAGCCTGGGGCCCAATCAGCCCCAGCATTTT

clone size: -
D gene: TRBD2
V gene: TRBV4-2
J gene: TRBJ2-5
CDR3 protein: CASSRGAGGETQYF
CDR3 DNA: TGTGCCAGCAGCCGCGGGGCGGGAGGGGAGACCCAGTACTTC

clone size: -
D gene: TRBD1
V gene: TRBV23-1
J gene: TRBJ2-7
CDR3 protein: CASSSGGQGAREQYF
CDR3 DNA: TGCGCCAGCAGTTCAGGGGGACAGGGGGCGCGCGAGCAGTACTTC

clone size: -
D gene: TRBD1
V gene: TRBV27
J gene: TRBJ1-2
CDR3 protein: CASSLGGGWGYTF
CDR3 DNA: TGTGCCAGCAGTTTAGGAGGGGGCTGGGGCTACACCTTC

clone size: once
D gene: -
V gene: TRBV6-6
J gene: TRBJ2-5
CDR3 protein: CASSYRDNQETQYF
CDR3 DNA: TGTGCCAGCAGTTACAGGGACAACCAAGAGACCCAGTACTTC

clone size: -
D gene: TRBD2
V gene: TRBV6-6
J gene: TRBJ2-7
CDR3 protein: CASSSSGRSYEQYF
CDR3 DNA: TGTGCCAGCAGCTCTAGCGGGAGGTCCTACGAGCAGTACTTC

clone size: once
D gene: -
V gene: TRBV7-2
J gene: TRBJ2-1
CDR3 protein: CASSLFSGGSYNEQFF
CDR3 DNA: TGTGCCAGCAGCTTATTCTCAGGGGGGTCCTACAATGAGCAGTTCTTC

clone size: -
D gene: TRBD1
V gene: TRBV10-3
J gene: TRBJ2-3
CDR3 protein: CAITGQGGTDTQYF
CDR3 DNA: TGTGCCATCACCGGACAGGGTGGCACAGATACGCAGTATTTT

clone size: -
D gene: TRBD1
V gene: TRBV11-3
J gene: TRBJ1-6
CDR3 protein: CASSLDLFGTGGITLHF
CDR3 DNA: TGTGCCAGCAGCTTAGATTTGTTCGGGACAGGGGGCATCACCCTCCACTTT

clone size: -
D gene: TRBD1
V gene: TRBV2
J gene: TRBJ1-2
CDR3 protein: CASRGGQGLPYGYTF
CDR3 DNA: TGTGCCAGCAGGGGCGGACAGGGATTGCCCTATGGCTACACCTTC

clone size: -
D gene: TRBD2
V gene: TRBV7-2
J gene: TRBJ2-5
CDR3 protein: CASSLGPTSGTQETQYF
CDR3 DNA: TGTGCCAGCAGCTTAGGCCCCACTAGCGGGACACAAGAGACCCAGTACTTC

clone size: few
D gene: -
V gene: TRBV5-4
J gene: TRBJ2-2
CDR3 protein: CASSLGGAQTGELFF
CDR3 DNA: TGTGCCAGCAGCTTGGGCGGCGCCCAAACGGGGGAGCTGTTTTTT

clone size: once
D gene: TRBD2
V gene: TRBV5-1
J gene: TRBJ2-2
CDR3 protein: CASSLGGSGTGELFF
CDR3 DNA: TGCGCCAGCAGCTTGGGCGGGAGCGGGACCGGGGAGCTGTTTTTT

clone size: -
D gene: -
V gene: TRBV9
J gene: TRBJ2-2
CDR3 protein: CASSPRNSGSARRTGELFF
CDR3 DNA: TGTGCCAGCAGCCCCCGGAATAGCGGCAGTGCCCGAAGAACCGGGGAGCTGTTTTTT

clone size: once
D gene: -
V gene: TRBV2
J gene: TRBJ2-4
CDR3 protein: CATTAERAKNIQYF
CDR3 DNA: TGTGCCACCACAGCGGAACGAGCCAAAAACATTCAGTACTTC

clone size: -
D gene: TRBD1
V gene: TRBV10-3
J gene: TRBJ2-1
CDR3 protein: CAIKLGQGLNEQFF
CDR3 DNA: TGTGCCATCAAATTGGGACAGGGTTTGAATGAGCAGTTCTTC

clone size: -
D gene: -
V gene: TRBV9
J gene: TRBJ1-5
CDR3 protein: CASSVGGSNQPQHF
CDR3 DNA: TGTGCCAGCAGCGTTGGAGGGAGCAATCAGCCCCAGCATTTT

clone size: -
D gene: TRBD1
V gene: TRBV27
J gene: TRBJ2-7
CDR3 protein: CASRLDRGQSEQYF
CDR3 DNA: TGTGCCAGCAGACTCGACAGGGGGCAGAGCGAGCAGTACTTC

clone size: -
D gene: -
V gene: TRBV6-5
J gene: TRBJ1-5
CDR3 protein: CASRLQGSSNQPQHF
CDR3 DNA: TGTGCCAGCAGGTTACAGGGATCTAGCAATCAGCCCCAGCATTTT